A single sample gave rise to the 30 T cell receptor beta chains below, sequenced in a study of CD8 T cells in ankylosing spondylitis. Each CDR3 protein is one row after TCRdb ran MiXCR on the 5' RACE reads. The sample carries under 150,000 distinct CDR3 sequences, 7% to 9% recorded once. The source material was synovial fluid, either unsorted or a sorted T cell fraction (not recorded which). Every receptor here comes from a male donor with ankylosing spondylitis.

V is TRBV9 and J is TRBJ2-7, with D perhaps matching TRBD1 or TRBD2 (6 bases each). The CDR3 is made up of 15 amino acids. Trimming cost V 7 bases and J 2 bases, with 19 bases left between them. Germline CDR1 is SGDLS and CDR2 is YYNGEE. The CDR3 sequence: CASGPPGARTYEQYF. DNA of the CDR3: TGTGCCAGCGGGCCCCCGGGGGCCCGCACCTACGAGCAGTACTTC.

This clonotype was seen at least ten times. The chain has TRBV28 and TRBJ2-7; D is unresolved. Germline lookup yields CDR1 MDHEN and CDR2 SYDVKM. The CDR3 loop spans 15 amino acids. Trimming cost V 6 bases and J 2 bases, with 17 bases left between them. The chain's CDR3 is CASREMTSTPYEQYF. The CDR3 region has the DNA TGTGCCAGCAGGGAAATGACATCGACCCCCTACGAGCAGTACTTC.

This clonotype has a single count. The chain is built from TRBV15 and TRBJ1-5; D perhaps matches TRBD1 (5 bases). The CDR3 totals 15 residues. CDR1 and CDR2 (germline): LNHNV, YYDKDF (reference sequence). The V end was cut by 5 bases, the J end by 0 bases, with 11 bases between. The CDR3 is CATSGGTDSNQPQHF. CDR3 nucleotides: TGTGCCACCAGCGGCGGGACGGATAGCAATCAGCCCCAGCATTTT.

This clonotype was seen many times. The chain recombines TRBV10-3 with TRBJ2-3; 7 nucleotides align to TRBD2. This CDR3 is 15 amino acids long. In germline, CDR1 is ENHRY, CDR2 SYGVKD. Trimming cost V 2 bases and J 5 bases; bases outside gene matches: 7. CDR3 amino acids: CAISEVASGGDTQYF. The CDR3 bases are TGTGCCATCAGTGAGGTGGCTAGCGGTGGAGATACGCAGTATTTT.

This chain uses TRBV28 with TRBJ2-7, with 7 bases matching TRBD1. The ends lost 0 bases at V and 5 bases at J; junction bases unmatched: 7. This CDR3 has 15 residues. The germline V gene encodes CDR1 MDHEN and CDR2 SYDVKM. The CDR3 DNA sequence: TGTGCCAGCAGTTTATGGGGACAGTACGGAGACGAGCAGTACTTC. The encoded protein is CASSLWGQYGDEQYF.

This clonotype has a count of ten or more. V gene TRBV5-1 combines with J gene TRBJ2-5, with TRBD2 matching 13 bases. The CDR3 length is 16 residues. Per the germline V gene, CDR1 is SGHRS and CDR2 is YFSETQ. Trimming cost V 2 bases and J 10 bases; bases outside gene matches: 11. CDR3 amino acids: CASSLQLAGGPNLQYF. CDR3 nucleotides: TGCGCCAGCAGCTTACAACTAGCGGGAGGGCCAAACCTCCAGTACTTC.

Many counts were recorded for this clonotype. The chain joins TRBV5-1 to TRBJ2-2; D perhaps matches TRBD1 (5 bases). The CDR3 is 15 amino acids. Germline CDR1 reads SGHRS; CDR2 reads YFSETQ. Trimming cost V 1 base and J 4 bases, with 11 bases left between them. CDR3 in DNA: TGCGCCAGCAGCTTGAACGGACACGCCACCGGGGAGCTGTTTTTT. This codes for CASSLNGHATGELFF.

This clonotype has at least ten counts. This sequence joins TRBV28 and TRBJ2-5; D gene ambiguous. V was trimmed by 4 bases and J by 4 bases, leaving 10 bases between them. The CDR3 runs to 13 residues. CDR1 and CDR2 (germline): MDHEN, SYDVKM. DNA for the CDR3: TGTGCCAGCAGTTCCCCCCTTCGAGAGACCCAGTACTTC. Translating it yields CASSSPLRETQYF.

This clonotype was seen ten or more times. This chain connects TRBV20-1 to TRBJ2-7; TRBD1 agrees at 8 bases. Germline V gene lookup returns CDR1 DFQATT and CDR2 SNEGSKA (reference sequence). The V and J ends lost 3 bases and 7 bases, in that order; junction bases with no gene match: 14. This CDR3 spans 15 amino acids. This CDR3 reads CSASYLGTGGEEQYF. CDR3 DNA: TGCAGTGCTAGTTATTTAGGGACAGGTGGAGAGGAGCAGTACTTC.

This clonotype has ten or more counts. This chain connects TRBV6-1 to TRBJ1-5; D perhaps matches TRBD1 (5 bases). Germline V gives CDR1 MNHNS, CDR2 SASEGT. V was cut by 6 bases and J by 6 bases, with 18 bases left in between. There are 15 residues in the CDR3. CDR3 sequence reads: CASSSGGRMGQPQHF. CDR3 bases: TGTGCCAGCAGCTCCGGGGGGAGAATGGGTCAGCCCCAGCATTTT.

This clonotype appeared many times. This chain uses TRBV29-1 with TRBJ2-5, with D possibly matching TRBD1 (5 bases). With 7 bases removed from V and 5 bases from J, the gap between germline ends came to 14 bases. CDR1 is SQVTM, CDR2 ANQGSEA, per germline. The CDR3 runs to 12 residues. This chain's CDR3 is CSASWGRETQYF. The CDR3 DNA reads TGCAGCGCCTCCTGGGGCAGGGAGACCCAGTACTTC. The full variable domain, rest sourced from reference TRBV29-1 and TRBJ2-5, is SAVISQKPSRDICQRGTSLTIQCQVDSQVTMMFWYRQQPGQSLTLIATANQGSEATYESGFVIDKFPISRPNLTFSTLTVSNMSPEDSSIYLCSASWGRETQYFGPGTRLLVL.

In this sample, this clonotype turned up many times. V is TRBV29-1 and J is TRBJ2-3; 8 nucleotides agree with TRBD1. With 7 bases clipped from V and 3 bases from J, the junction kept 3 bases outside the gene matches. Germline V CDR1 and CDR2: SQVTM, ANQGSEA. The CDR3 covers 12 residues. Here the CDR3 DNA reads TGCAGCGCCCGGACAGGGACAGATACGCAGTATTTT. Amino acids: CSARTGTDTQYF.

This clonotype came up a few times. This chain joins TRBV6-1 and TRBJ2-1, with 7 bases identical to TRBD2. This CDR3 spans 15 amino acids. Per the germline V gene, CDR1 is MNHNS and CDR2 is SASEGT. V lost 6 bases and J lost 2; bases outside the gene matches: 7. This CDR3 reads CASSSSGVTYNEQFF. The DNA of the CDR3 is TGTGCCAGCAGCTCTAGCGGAGTAACCTACAATGAGCAGTTCTTC.

This clonotype was found many times. CDR3 loop: CASSPLRGGEPANEQFF. Here the CDR3 DNA reads TGTGCCAGCAGCCCCCTCCGGGGGGGCGAGCCCGCGAATGAGCAGTTCTTC. The rearrangement links TRBV3-1 to TRBJ2-1; the match to TRBD2 covers 8 bases. In germline, CDR1 is LGHDT, CDR2 YNNKEL (reference sequence). There are 17 residues in the CDR3. Trimming took 4 bases from V and 7 from J; bases not matched to a gene: 15.

This clonotype was picked up a small number of times. This sequence joins TRBV20-1 and TRBJ1-5, with D perhaps matching TRBD1 (5 bases). Trimming removed 1 base from V and 9 bases from J, with 13 bases in between. Germline-derived CDR1 and CDR2 are DFQATT and SNEGSKA (reference sequence). The CDR3 has 13 residues. The CDR3 here is CSARGDPQGPQHF. DNA of the CDR3: TGCAGTGCTAGAGGGGACCCTCAAGGGCCCCAGCATTTT.

The V and J genes are TRBV7-9 and TRBJ1-1, with 9 bases fitting TRBD1. Germline CDR1 and CDR2: SEHNR and FQNEAQ (reference sequence). V lost 5 bases and J lost 3; bases outside the gene matches: 4. The CDR3 totals 14 residues. CDR3 loop: CASSVRDRDTEAFF. CDR3 nucleotide sequence: TGTGCCAGCAGCGTCCGGGACAGGGACACTGAAGCTTTCTTT.

The CDR3 loop reads CASSQGNDEQYF. The CDR3 DNA sequence: TGTGCCAGCAGCCAGGGGAATGACGAGCAGTACTTC. The V call is TRBV3-1, the J call TRBJ2-7; D is uncertain. V was trimmed by 3 bases and J by 5 bases, leaving 8 bases between them. This CDR3 comprises 12 residues. CDR1 is LGHDT, CDR2 YNNKEL, per germline (reference sequence).

The V gene is TRBV7-9, the J gene TRBJ1-2; D unclear. Trimming removed 3 bases at V and 3 bases at J, with 14 bases between. The CDR3 loop spans 15 amino acids. Germline values: CDR1 SEHNR, CDR2 FQNEAQ (reference sequence). The CDR3 is CASSFRQLEDYGYTF. The CDR3 DNA is TGTGCCAGCAGCTTCAGGCAATTGGAGGACTATGGCTACACCTTC.

This clonotype was seen a few times. The J gene is TRBJ1-2, the V gene TRBV27; 9 bases fit TRBD1. V shed 4 bases, J shed 6 bases, and the junction held 6 bases outside the gene matches. Germline CDR1 MNHEY, CDR2 SMNVEV (reference sequence). This CDR3 has 14 amino acids. The CDR3 DNA reads as TGTGCCAGCAGTTCCCTTACAGGGGGCGATGGCTACACCTTC. This sequence encodes CASSSLTGGDGYTF.

This clonotype was seen only a few times. The rearrangement links TRBV27 to TRBJ2-2; 11 positions match TRBD2. In germline, CDR1 is MNHEY, CDR2 SMNVEV (reference sequence). The CDR3 has 18 amino acids. The V and J ends lost 3 bases and 6 bases, in that order; junction bases with no gene match: 12. CDR3: CASSFLARLAGLPGELFF. The CDR3 nucleotides read TGTGCCAGCAGTTTCCTAGCTAGACTAGCGGGACTGCCCGGGGAGCTGTTTTTT.

This sequence joins TRBV28 and TRBJ1-6; 8 bases line up with TRBD1. This CDR3 has 14 amino acids. Germline loops: CDR1 MDHEN, CDR2 SYDVKM. J gave up 9 bases and V 6 bases, and 7 bases lay outside the gene matches. The CDR3 region is CASRAGQGGSPLHF. CDR3 DNA: TGTGCCAGCAGGGCCGGACAGGGAGGTTCACCCCTCCACTTT.

This clonotype was seen a handful of times. The chain employs TRBV20-1 and TRBJ1-1, with D possibly TRBD1 on 6 matching bases. Germline V CDR1 and CDR2: DFQATT, SNEGSKA (reference sequence). Trimming pared 0 bases from V and 6 bases from J, leaving 14 bases between. The CDR3 is 14 residues long. CDR3 nucleotide sequence: TGCAGTGCTAGAGATCGGCGGGGGGCCCCTGAAGCTTTCTTT. Protein: CSARDRRGAPEAFF.

The sample holds many counts of this clonotype. The chain recombines TRBV6-1 with TRBJ1-3; D may be TRBD1 (5 bases). Trimming stripped 7 bases from V and 0 bases from J, with 13 bases between. Germline V gene data show CDR1 as MNHNS and CDR2 as SASEGT. The CDR3 covers 15 residues. This CDR3 is CASTWGLNSGNTIYF. CDR3 sequence (DNA): TGTGCCAGCACCTGGGGGTTGAACTCTGGAAACACCATATATTTT.

The sample holds many counts of this clonotype. The V call is TRBV12-3 or TRBV12-4, the J call TRBJ1-5; D not certain. V lost 6 bases and J lost 5, with 11 bases in between. The length of the CDR3 is 13 residues. This CDR3 is CASRTGPHQPQHF. As DNA, the CDR3 is TGTGCCAGCAGGACGGGCCCCCATCAGCCCCAGCATTTT.

The sample holds many counts of this clonotype. V gene TRBV3-1 combines with J gene TRBJ1-6; D unclear. Trimming cost V 3 bases and J 9 bases, with 6 bases left between them. The CDR3 has 12 residues. Germline loops: CDR1 LGHDT, CDR2 YNNKEL (reference sequence). This CDR3 is CASSQRASPLHF. CDR3 bases: TGTGCCAGCAGCCAGCGGGCTTCACCCCTCCACTTT.

The chain carries TRBV3-1 and TRBJ1-5; tentative D call: TRBD1 (5 bases). The CDR3 sequence is 15 residues long. The V end lost 0 bases, the J end lost 5 bases, and 11 bases lay between the germline ends. In germline, CDR1 is LGHDT, CDR2 YNNKEL (reference sequence). The CDR3 reads CASSQDHQGYQPQHF. The DNA for the CDR3 is TGTGCCAGCAGCCAAGATCACCAGGGTTATCAGCCCCAGCATTTT. The full variable domain, completed using reference TRBV3-1 and TRBJ1-5, is DTAVSQTPKYLVTQMGNDKSIKCEQNLGHDTMYWYKQDSKKFLKIMFSYNNKELIINETVPNRFSPKSPDKAHLNLHINSLELGDSAVYFCASSQDHQGYQPQHFGDGTRLSIL.

This clonotype was counted ten times or more. This CDR3 reads CAISPHDTGELFF. CDR3 DNA: TGTGCCATCAGCCCCCATGACACCGGGGAGCTGTTTTTT. This chain joins TRBV10-3 and TRBJ2-2, with D unresolved. The CDR3 spans 13 residues. V was clipped by 6 bases and J by 3 bases, with 8 bases between them. Germline CDR1 is ENHRY and CDR2 is SYGVKD.

The chain recombines TRBV18 with TRBJ2-6; D is undetermined. Trimming stripped 0 bases from V and 4 bases from J, with 4 bases between. This CDR3 has 14 residues. Germline CDR1 is KGHSH and CDR2 is LQKENI. The DNA for the CDR3 is TGTGCCAGCTCACCACCCGTCGGGGCCAACGTCCTGACTTTC. This translates into CASSPPVGANVLTF.

The CDR3 bases are TGCAGTGCTCCTCCCGGGGGAGCTAACTATGGCTACACCTTC. Protein sequence: CSAPPGGANYGYTF. The chain links TRBV20-1 to TRBJ1-2; possibly TRBD1 for D (5 bases). V was shortened by 5 bases and J by 0 bases, with 13 bases between the two germline ends. This CDR3 comprises 14 residues. Germline lookup yields CDR1 DFQATT and CDR2 SNEGSKA (reference sequence).

The rearrangement joins TRBV5-8 to TRBJ1-1, with D hard to call. Germline loops: CDR1 SGHTS, CDR2 YDEGEE. The V gene lost 3 bases and the J gene lost 11 bases, with 17 bases spanning the gap. This CDR3 comprises 13 residues. The CDR3 region is CASSSRPGAVAFF. For the CDR3, the DNA is TGTGCCAGCAGCTCGCGTCCGGGCGCGGTCGCTTTCTTT.